This T cell receptor beta chain was sequenced during a study of blood T cell repertoires in COVID-19. Across the study: Samples representing acute and convalescent COVID-19 were sourced from the United States, Italy and Spain. PBMCs, B-cell-depleted T cells, or T cells were the source of the cDNA or gDNA that made up the material.

Original data processing: How many nucleated cells were present was estimated from reference gene primer amplification. Clones were sequenced by immunoSEQ multiplex PCR, and TCRdb holds only the in-frame ones, with some missing. V and J calls and clone size follow that table, whereas D and trimming were derived from the DNA. The repertoire holds some 270,000 clones, with 90% as singletons. The Seattle patients, enrolled during active infection, were followed longitudinally. The TCR was taken from a woman aged 55 to 70 with COVID-19, enrolled during active disease. The sequenced material came from peripheral blood.

The CDR3 nucleotides read TGTGCCAGCAGCCAAGATTCCCGTGAAGCTTTCTTT. It is translated as CASSQDSREAFF. This sequence joins TRBV3-1 (or the pseudogene TRBV3-2) and TRBJ1-1; D is undetermined. The CDR3 totals 12 residues. Looked up from germline, CDR1 is LGHDT and CDR2 is YNNKEL (reference sequence). V lost 0 bases to trimming and J lost 7 bases, with 6 bases between them.